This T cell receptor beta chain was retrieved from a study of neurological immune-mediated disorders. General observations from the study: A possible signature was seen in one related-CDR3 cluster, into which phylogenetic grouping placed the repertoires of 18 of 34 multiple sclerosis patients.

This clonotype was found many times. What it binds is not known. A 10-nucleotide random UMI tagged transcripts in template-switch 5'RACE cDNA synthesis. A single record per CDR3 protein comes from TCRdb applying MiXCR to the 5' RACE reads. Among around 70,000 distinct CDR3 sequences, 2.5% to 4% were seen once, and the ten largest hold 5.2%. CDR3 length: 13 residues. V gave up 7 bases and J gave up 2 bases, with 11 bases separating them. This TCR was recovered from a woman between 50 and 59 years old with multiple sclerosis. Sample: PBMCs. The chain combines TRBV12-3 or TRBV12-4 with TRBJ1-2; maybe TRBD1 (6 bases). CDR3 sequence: CASNRDINYGYTF. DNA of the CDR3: TGTGCCAGCAACCGGGACATCAACTATGGCTACACCTTC.